Below are 15 T cell receptor beta chains sequenced from a single sample in a study of molecular identifiers for immune sequencing clone quantification. TCRdb passed the PCR reads through MiXCR, listing each CDR3 protein once. In the table there are just over 40,000 distinct CDR3 sequences, 24% of which are singletons. The sequenced sample was naive CD8+ T cells from blood, with Jurkat cell RNA spiked in. The subset denotes: FACS-sorted CD8+CD4-CCR7+CD45RA+ naive T cells. Receptors were obtained from a human donor in good health. Some libraries in this study had Jurkat cell RNA spiked in.

This clonotype appeared many times. This rearrangement joins TRBV27 to TRBJ2-7, with 7 bases lining up with TRBD1. The CDR3 loop spans 14 amino acids. Germline V gene sequence: CDR1 MNHEY, CDR2 SMNVEV (reference sequence). Trimming cost V 6 bases and J 5 bases; bases outside gene matches: 10. Here the CDR3 DNA reads TGTGCCAGCAGCCCCGGGACAGTTATAAACGAGCAGTACTTC. It encodes CASSPGTVINEQYF.

In this sample, this clonotype turned up many times. The chain uses TRBV29-1 and TRBJ2-1, with D perhaps matching TRBD2 (6 bases). Germline lookup yields CDR1 SQVTM and CDR2 ANQGSEA. Between the trimmed V and J ends, which lost 6 bases and 8 bases, there was a span of 14 bases. The CDR3 runs to 12 residues. CDR3 nucleotide sequence: TGCAGCGTCGCCGGGACTCTCGATGAGCAGTTCTTC. Its translation is CSVAGTLDEQFF.

This clonotype was detected only a few times. The CDR3 nucleotides read TGTGCCAGCAACCCGAGGGGGAGTAATGAAAAACTGTTTTTT. It encodes CASNPRGSNEKLFF. This chain links TRBV12-3 or TRBV12-4 with TRBJ1-4; D is perhaps TRBD1 (6 bases). Trimming removed 7 bases at V and 4 bases at J, with 13 bases between. CDR3 length equals 14 residues.

On this clonotype itself: A much larger clonotype is one base distant, so this may be a read error. V is TRBV27 and J is TRBJ1-5; D not certain. Trimming removed 2 bases at V and 2 bases at J, with 4 bases between. CDR3 length equals 13 residues. Germline V gene sequence: CDR1 MNHEY, CDR2 SMNVEV (reference sequence). In DNA, the CDR3 is TGTGCCAGCAGTTTAAGTCGCAATCAGCCCCAGCATTTT. Its translation: CASSLSRNQPQHF.

Remarks on this clonotype: A much larger clone is a single base away; this may be a read error. The chain employs TRBV6-1 and TRBJ1-1, with D hard to call. The CDR3 is made up of 15 amino acids. Germline-derived CDR1 and CDR2 are MNHNS and SASEGT. The CDR3: CASRPELFGNTKAFF. CDR3 nucleotide sequence: TGTGCCAGCAGGCCCGAGCTCTTCGGAAACACTAAAGCTTTCTTT.

This clonotype was seen repeatedly, ten times or more. The chain employs TRBV7-9 and TRBJ2-5, with TRBD1 matching 7 bases. CDR1 and CDR2 from the germline V gene are SEHNR and FQNEAQ (reference sequence). Trimming cost V 4 bases and J 2 bases; bases outside gene matches: 7. This CDR3 is 15 amino acids long. This chain's CDR3 is CASSSLPGQQETQYF. In DNA form, the CDR3 reads TGTGCCAGCAGCTCGTTACCGGGACAGCAAGAGACCCAGTACTTC.

The table lists this clonotype with many counts. V gene TRBV7-2 combines with J gene TRBJ2-6, with TRBD2 identical over 7 bases. J was trimmed by 0 bases and V by 1 base; bases with no gene match: 12. The CDR3 sequence is 20 residues long. Germline assignment: CDR1 SGHTA and CDR2 FQGNSA. CDR3 sequence (DNA): TGTGCCAGCAGCTTAGATGGTTTGGCGGGAGTCCTCTCTGGGGCCAACGTCCTGACTTTC. Translation gives CASSLDGLAGVLSGANVLTF.

This clonotype was found a few times. The J gene is TRBJ2-5, the V gene TRBV11-2; TRBD2 matches at 8 bases. V lost 4 bases to trimming and J lost 5 bases; unmatched junction nucleotides: 6. Germline V lookup: CDR1 SGHAT, CDR2 FQNNGV. This CDR3 region has 14 residues. This chain's CDR3 is CASSSSPSGETQYF. As DNA, the CDR3 is TGTGCCAGCAGCTCGAGCCCTAGCGGGGAGACCCAGTACTTC.

For this clonotype: A much larger clone sits a single nucleotide away, making a read error possible. This chain joins TRBV12-3 or TRBV12-4 and TRBJ1-2; D ambiguous. The V and J ends lost 7 bases and 4 bases respectively, with 13 bases between them. This CDR3 comprises 13 residues. The CDR3 loop reads CASKGSEAYGYTF. As DNA, the CDR3 is TGTGCCAGCAAGGGATCCGAGGCCTATGGCTACACCTTC.

This clonotype appeared many times. The V gene is TRBV3-2, the J gene TRBJ2-7; the table assigns TRBD1, which was not confirmed against the DNA. TRBV3-2 is a known pseudogene. The CDR3 contains 14 residues. The CDR3 region has the DNA TGTGCCAGCAGCATACCCGGGACGGCCTACGAGCAGTACTTC. Translating it yields CASSIPGTAYEQYF.

This clonotype was counted at least ten times. The chain employs TRBV4-2 and TRBJ2-1; the D call may be TRBD1 or TRBD2 (5 bases each). CDR3 length: 11 residues. CDR1 and CDR2 (germline): LGHNA, YNFKEQ. With 7 bases removed from V and 10 bases from J, the gap between germline ends came to 11 bases. The CDR3 DNA sequence: TGTGCCAGCACTGCAGGGAGAGAGCAGTTCTTC. This gives the protein CASTAGREQFF.

A note on this clonotype: A clone one base away is much larger, so this may be a read error. Lacking the conserved final phenylalanine or tryptophan, this CDR3 likely reflects a read error. This chain joins TRBV28 and TRBJ2-5; 7 bases agree with TRBD2. Germline V CDR1 and CDR2: MDHEN, SYDVKM. CDR3 length: 16 amino acids. Trimming took 1 base from V and 2 from J; bases not matched to a gene: 7. The CDR3 DNA is TGTGCCAGCAGTTTATATGCTAGCGGATTACAAGAGACCCAGTACCTC. Translating gives CASSLYASGLQETQYL.

This clonotype was detected many times. The chain links TRBV4-3 to TRBJ1-3; 7 positions match TRBD1. The CDR3 is made up of 15 amino acids. After removal of 0 bases from V and 3 bases from J, the junction contained 2 bases not matched to a gene. Germline V gives CDR1 LGHNA, CDR2 YSLEER. The CDR3: CASSQDGTDGNTIYF. The CDR3 bases are TGCGCCAGCAGCCAAGATGGGACAGATGGAAACACCATATATTTT.

As concerns this clonotype: A much larger clone differs by one base, so this may be a read error. The genes are TRBV7-2 and TRBJ1-3, with 9 bases aligning to TRBD1. Germline V gives CDR1 SGHTA, CDR2 FQGNSA. CDR3 length: 13 residues. The CDR3, as DNA: TGTGCCAGCAGCTCACAGGGGGCGGACACCGTATATTTT. Residues: CASSSQGADTVYF. Looking up the rest from reference TRBV7-2 and TRBJ1-3 gives the full variable domain: GAGVSQSPSNKVTEKGKDVELRCDPISGHTALYWYRQSLGQGLEFLIYFQGNSAPDKSGLPSDRFSAERTGGSVSTLTIQRTQQEDSAVYLCASSSQGADTVYFGEGSWLTVV.

In this sample, this clonotype turned up many times. The rearrangement links TRBV6-7 to TRBJ2-7; 9 nucleotides line up with TRBD1. TRBV6-7 carries the ORF label, with uncertain function. CDR3 size: 13 residues. Losses at the gene ends were 11 bases for V and 3 bases for J; bases not matched to a gene: 8. CDR3 residues: CAGWDREDYEQYF. DNA of the CDR3: TGTGCCGGCTGGGACAGGGAGGACTACGAGCAGTACTTC.